The 21 T cell receptor beta chains below come from one sample, sequenced in a study of identical twins. TCRdb redid the calling of the 5' RACE reads with MiXCR, one entry per CDR3 protein. The sample shows 450,000 to 600,000 distinct CDR3 sequences, under 25% of them seen only once. This same sample was also taken into another study, of yellow fever vaccine responses in identical twins.

The specimen was CD4+ T cells sorted from blood. All receptors derive from a woman aged 18-29 years in good health.

The table lists this clonotype with a few counts. This sequence joins TRBV6-1 and TRBJ2-1; a weak D match, TRBD2 (5 bases). CDR1 is MNHNS, CDR2 SASEGT, per germline. Trimming shortened V by 7 bases and J by 0 bases, and 13 bases separated the two germline ends. This CDR3 has 15 amino acids. CDR3 region: CASKADHSSYNEQFF. DNA for the CDR3: TGTGCCAGCAAAGCGGACCACAGCTCCTACAATGAGCAGTTCTTC.

This clonotype was recorded a few times. The rearrangement links TRBV10-3 to TRBJ2-5, with D perhaps matching TRBD1 (5 bases). V was clipped by 4 bases and J by 5 bases, with 14 bases between them. Germline CDR1 ENHRY, CDR2 SYGVKD. The CDR3 length is 14 residues. The CDR3, as DNA: TGTGCCATCAGTGGGGTCAGGGAATTGGAGACCCAGTACTTC. Its protein product is CAISGVRELETQYF.

This rearrangement joins TRBV6-5 to TRBJ1-1; D is undetermined. The CDR3 is made up of 14 amino acids. V dropped 0 bases and J dropped 3 bases, with 8 bases sitting between them. CDR1 and CDR2 (germline): MNHEY, SVGAGI. The CDR3: CASSYSSFYTEAFF. For the CDR3, the DNA is TGTGCCAGCAGTTACTCGAGCTTCTACACTGAAGCTTTCTTT.

This clonotype was seen a handful of times. One junction end does not reproduce the germline sequence, and a read error may be involved. This chain connects TRBV7-2 to TRBJ2-4; either TRBD1 or TRBD2 may supply D (5 bases each). Per the germline V gene, CDR1 is SGHTA and CDR2 is FQGNSA. The CDR3 runs 11 residues. The CDR3 here is CASSLGRLPVF. The CDR3 DNA reads TGTGCCAGCAGCCTGGGACGGCTCCCTGTATTC.

This clonotype was observed a handful of times. This sequence joins TRBV20-1 and TRBJ2-1; no definite D call. Germline values: CDR1 DFQATT, CDR2 SNEGSKA (reference sequence). Trimming left V 0 bases short and J 7 bases short, with 16 bases between. The CDR3 extends over 15 amino acids. The CDR3 spells CSARDQTSSANEQFF. DNA of the CDR3: TGCAGTGCTAGAGACCAAACCTCTAGTGCGAATGAGCAGTTCTTC.

The table lists this clonotype with a few counts. The rearrangement links TRBV3-1 to TRBJ2-4, with TRBD2 matching over 8 bases. Germline-derived CDR1 and CDR2 are LGHDT and YNNKEL (reference sequence). The trim removed 0 bases at V and 1 base at J, leaving 11 bases unmatched. The CDR3 is 19 amino acids. This chain's CDR3 is CASSQEVSGVNGAKNIQYF. Here the CDR3 DNA reads TGTGCCAGCAGCCAAGAGGTTAGCGGGGTAAATGGGGCCAAAAACATTCAGTACTTC.

The V call is TRBV7-2, the J call TRBJ2-7; possibly TRBD2 for D (6 bases). Trimming removed 2 bases at V and 2 bases at J, with 13 bases between. CDR1 is SGHTA, CDR2 FQGNSA, per germline. This CDR3 region has 15 residues. CDR3 protein: CASSLSASAPYEQYF. For the CDR3, the DNA is TGTGCCAGCAGCTTAAGCGCTAGCGCGCCCTACGAGCAGTACTTC.

This clonotype was counted a few times. The chain carries TRBV6-5 and TRBJ2-7; the D gene is possibly TRBD2 (5 bases). V lost 2 bases and J 6 bases, leaving 17 bases between the germline ends. Looked up from germline, CDR1 is MNHEY and CDR2 is SVGAGI. This CDR3 has 15 residues. The CDR3 nucleotides are TGTGCCAGCAGTTACGCGGCTAGCACATCGGTCGAGCAGTACGTC. Translated, it gives CASSYAASTSVEQYV.

The rearrangement joins TRBV21-1 to TRBJ1-2; TRBD1, the D gene given by the table, was not confirmed from the DNA. TRBV21-1 is recorded as a pseudogene. CDR3 length: 13 residues. The CDR3 reads CASSRTGGDGYTF. CDR3 in DNA: TGTGCCAGCAGCCGGACAGGGGGCGATGGCTACACCTTC.

V is TRBV5-1 and J is TRBJ2-1, with 10 bases aligning to TRBD2. Per the germline V gene, CDR1 is SGHRS and CDR2 is YFSETQ. CDR3 length: 15 residues. V trimming: 2 bases; J trimming: 9 bases; junction bases outside the gene matches: 8. CDR3 region: CASSFQAGGPGEQFF. The CDR3 DNA follows: TGCGCCAGCAGCTTCCAAGCGGGAGGGCCTGGTGAGCAGTTCTTC.

The chain recombines TRBV5-5 with TRBJ2-7; D is unclear. The V gene's germline CDR1 is SGHKS and CDR2 YYEKEE (reference sequence). Trimming left V 1 base short and J 5 bases short, with 10 bases between. The length of the CDR3 is 13 residues. CDR3 residues: CASSLYRSHEQYV. DNA of the CDR3: TGTGCCAGCAGCTTGTACCGGTCCCACGAGCAGTACGTC.

The chain's CDR3 is CASSVGTVPTIYF. The CDR3 DNA sequence: TGTGCCAGCAGCGTCGGGACTGTCCCCACCATATATTTT. This chain links TRBV7-9 with TRBJ1-3, with a weak D call TRBD1 (5 bases). The CDR3 consists of 13 residues. V was cut by 5 bases and J by 9 bases, with 14 bases left in between. Germline V lookup: CDR1 SEHNR, CDR2 FQNEAQ (reference sequence).

DNA for the CDR3: TGTGCCAGCGGGGGGTCCTCCTACGAGCAGTACTTC. This codes for CASGGSSYEQYF. The J gene is TRBJ2-7, the V gene TRBV6-6, with D possibly being TRBD2 (6 bases). The CDR3 covers 12 residues. Germline V gene sequence: CDR1 MNHNY, CDR2 SVGAGI (reference sequence). V was pared by 8 bases and J by 0 bases, with 8 bases between.

This clonotype was counted between two and nine times. The CDR3 sequence is CASSYFGRNTGELFF. The CDR3 bases are TGTGCCAGCAGTTACTTTGGCAGGAACACCGGGGAGCTGTTTTTT. The V and J genes are TRBV6-5 and TRBJ2-2; no firm D call. The CDR3 is 15 residues long. Germline V lookup: CDR1 MNHEY, CDR2 SVGAGI. Trimming removed 1 base at V and 1 base at J, with 7 bases between.

In this sample, this clonotype turned up many times. This sequence joins TRBV12-3 or TRBV12-4 and TRBJ1-6, with 9 bases fitting TRBD1. The CDR3 length is 14 residues. With 6 bases clipped from V and 9 bases from J, the junction kept 6 bases outside the gene matches. The CDR3 loop reads CASSSGTGTSPLHF. CDR3 nucleotide sequence: TGTGCCAGCAGCTCCGGGACAGGGACTTCACCCCTCCACTTT.

This clonotype was seen more than once but under ten times. The chain joins TRBV2 to TRBJ1-1; 7 positions match TRBD1. The germline V gene has CDR1 SNHLY and CDR2 FYNNEI. V shed 6 bases and J 4 bases; nucleotides not matched to a gene: 8. The CDR3 has 14 residues. The CDR3 reads CASRGDSSFTEAFF. The DNA of the CDR3 is TGTGCCAGCAGGGGGGACAGCAGCTTCACTGAAGCTTTCTTT.

This clonotype was observed a few times. This CDR3 is CASRTLGSGGIGELFF. The CDR3, as DNA: TGTGCCAGCAGGACACTGGGTAGCGGGGGAATCGGGGAGCTGTTTTTT. This chain joins TRBV5-6 and TRBJ2-2; 9 bases align to TRBD2. Germline CDR1 SGHDT, CDR2 YYEEEE. The CDR3 length is 16 residues. The ends lost 5 bases at V and 7 bases at J; junction bases unmatched: 12. The whole variable domain, filled in from reference TRBV5-6 and TRBJ2-2, reads DAGVTQSPTHLIKTRGQQVTLRCSPKSGHDTVSWYQQALGQGPQFIFQYYEEEERQRGNFPDRFSGHQFPNYSSELNVNALLLGDSALYLCASRTLGSGGIGELFFGEGSRLTVL.

The chain uses TRBV2 and TRBJ2-2; weak D call: TRBD2 (6 bases). This CDR3 is built from 14 residues. Germline CDR1 and CDR2: SNHLY and FYNNEI. Trimming removed 1 base from V and 6 bases from J, with 9 bases in between. The CDR3 region has the DNA TGTGCCAGCAGTGAAGAGTCGGGAGCCGGGGAGCTGTTTTTT. Its translation: CASSEESGAGELFF. The entire variable domain, with the rest obtained from reference TRBV2 and TRBJ2-2, is as follows: EPEVTQTPSHQVTQMGQEVILRCVPISNHLYFYWYRQILGQKVEFLVSFYNNEISEKSEIFDDQFSVERPDGSNFTLKIRSTKLEDSAMYFCASSEESGAGELFFGEGSRLTVL.

This clonotype was observed a handful of times. The chain uses TRBV7-9 and TRBJ2-7, with D hard to call. Looked up from germline, CDR1 is SEHNR and CDR2 is FQNEAQ (reference sequence). CDR3 length equals 13 residues. Trimming removed 1 base from V and 1 base from J, with 5 bases in between. The CDR3 loop reads CASSLEWSYEQYF. CDR3 nucleotide sequence: TGTGCCAGCAGCTTAGAATGGTCCTACGAGCAGTACTTC.

The chain recombines TRBV28 with TRBJ2-1; tentatively, D is TRBD1 (6 bases). The V end was cut by 7 bases, the J end by 5 bases, with 15 bases between. The CDR3 runs 14 residues. Germline V lookup: CDR1 MDHEN, CDR2 SYDVKM. CDR3: CASTPGRGNNEQFF. CDR3 bases: TGTGCCAGCACTCCCGGCAGGGGCAACAATGAGCAGTTCTTC.

The CDR3 sequence: CASSFSITLDTQYF. Written as DNA, the CDR3 is TGTGCCAGCAGTTTTTCCATCACGTTGGATACGCAGTATTTT. The chain couples TRBV28 to TRBJ2-3; D gene uncertain. The CDR3 runs to 14 residues. In germline, CDR1 is MDHEN, CDR2 SYDVKM. V shed 3 bases and J shed 6 bases, with 13 bases lying between them.